The present T cell receptor beta chain was sequenced within a study of blood T cell repertoires in COVID-19. Study-level information: Nucleic acid was either cDNA or gDNA, and it came from T cells, B-cell-depleted T cells, or PBMCs.

This CDR3 is built from 16 residues. Germline values: CDR1 SGHVS, CDR2 FQNEAQ. J was trimmed by 3 bases and V by 1 base; bases with no gene match: 7. Profiling relied on immunoSEQ multiplex PCR, and the TCRdb table lists in-frame clones only, not all of them. The sample has some 370,000 clones; around 90% are singletons. The sample taken for sequencing was peripheral blood. The receptor's source is a man aged 18 to 29 with active or convalescent COVID-19. The chain combines TRBV7-8 with TRBJ2-3, with 7 bases aligning to TRBD2. The CDR3 protein is CASSLDPSGMTDTQYF. In DNA form, the CDR3 reads TGTGCCAGCAGCTTAGATCCTAGCGGAATGACAGATACGCAGTATTTT.